A single sample gave rise to the 21 T cell receptor beta chains below, sequenced in a study of blood T cell repertoires in COVID-19. Clones were read by immunoSEQ multiplex PCR, and TCRdb kept only the in-frame ones, dropping some. The sample lists about 280,000 clones, approximately 86% occurring once. Sequencing was carried out using peripheral blood. All receptors come from a woman aged 70-85 years with COVID-19, enrolled during active disease.

J is TRBJ2-1 and V is TRBV7-2; D perhaps matches TRBD2 (6 bases). The germline V and J ends were trimmed by 11 bases and 6 bases, with 20 bases remaining between them. Germline loops: CDR1 SGHTA, CDR2 FQGNSA. This CDR3 region has 14 residues. As DNA, the CDR3 is TGTGCCGTGGGGAATCGGGACTCCCTCAATGAGCAGTTCTTC. Translation: CAVGNRDSLNEQFF.

This clone showed up just a few times. V gene TRBV19 combines with J gene TRBJ1-2; D call uncertain. Germline V gene data show CDR1 as LNHDA and CDR2 as SQIVND (reference sequence). Trimming left V 3 bases short and J 5 bases short, with 7 bases between. The CDR3 has 12 residues. The CDR3 region is CASSIEAYGYTF. As DNA, the CDR3 is TGTGCCAGTAGTATCGAGGCTTATGGCTACACCTTC.

The chain recombines TRBV24-1 with TRBJ2-7, with TRBD1 identical over 9 bases. Unmatched junction bases numbered 7, after V lost 4 bases and J lost 7 bases. This CDR3 comprises 14 residues. CDR1 and CDR2 (germline): KGHDR, SFDVKD. The CDR3 DNA follows: TGTGCCACCAGTGACTCTGGGACAGGGTGGGAGCAGTACTTC. Its translation is CATSDSGTGWEQYF.

The J gene is TRBJ2-7, the V gene TRBV2; TRBD2 might be the D (6 bases). In germline, CDR1 is SNHLY, CDR2 FYNNEI. Trimming left V 2 bases short and J 6 bases short, with 11 bases between. The CDR3 is 13 amino acids. The CDR3 protein is CASSELTSFEQYF. CDR3 nucleotide sequence: TGTGCCAGCAGTGAACTTACTAGCTTCGAGCAGTACTTC.

DNA for the CDR3: TGCGCCAGCAGTCCCGGGGGGGCCTTTGAGCAGTTCTTC. It translates to CASSPGGAFEQFF. The rearrangement joins TRBV10-2 to TRBJ2-1, with 8 bases identical to TRBD2. The V segment lost 5 bases and the J segment 9 bases; nucleotides outside the gene matches: 6. CDR3 size: 13 residues. Germline V gene sequence: CDR1 WSHSY, CDR2 SAAADI.

This sequence joins TRBV19 and TRBJ1-6, with 10 bases fitting TRBD1. J was trimmed by 7 bases and V by 5 bases; bases with no gene match: 5. CDR1 is LNHDA and CDR2 is SQIVND in the germline V gene (reference sequence). The CDR3 is made up of 15 amino acids. This CDR3 reads CASSAGQGGNSPLHF. CDR3 bases: TGTGCCAGTAGTGCCGGACAGGGGGGAAATTCACCCCTCCACTTT.

Only one count was recorded for this clone. The V call is TRBV5-1, the J call TRBJ1-2, with 11 bases fitting TRBD1. The CDR3 length is 15 residues. J lost 5 bases, V lost 7 bases, and 10 bases had no gene match. Germline loops: CDR1 SGHRS, CDR2 YFSETQ. CDR3 amino acids: CASGRTGGAEYGYTF. CDR3 sequence (DNA): TGCGCCAGCGGAAGGACAGGGGGCGCAGAATATGGCTACACCTTC.

The chain is built from TRBV30 and TRBJ2-1; TRBD2 might be the D (6 bases). CDR1 and CDR2 from the germline V gene are GTSNPN and SVGIG (reference sequence). The CDR3 spans 11 residues. Trimming removed 3 bases at V and 8 bases at J, with 8 bases between. CDR3 amino acids: CAWREGYEQFF. The CDR3 DNA reads as TGTGCCTGGAGGGAGGGGTATGAGCAGTTCTTC.

The chain joins TRBV24-1 to TRBJ1-1, with 10 bases lining up with TRBD1. The germline CDR1 and CDR2 sequences are KGHDR and SFDVKD. CDR3 length equals 13 residues. After removal of 1 base from V and 10 bases from J, the junction contained 2 bases not matched to a gene. The CDR3, as DNA: TGTGCCACCAGTGATTTTGGGGACAGGGGAGCTTTCTTT. This translates into CATSDFGDRGAFF.

This rearrangement joins TRBV28 to TRBJ2-7; 8 bases align to TRBD1. The CDR3 contains 15 residues. Losses at the gene ends were 5 bases for V and 5 bases for J; bases not matched to a gene: 11. Per germline, CDR1 MDHEN and CDR2 SYDVKM. The CDR3 sequence is CASSPIGQGRNEQYF. CDR3 coding DNA: TGTGCCAGCAGTCCCATAGGACAGGGACGGAACGAGCAGTACTTC. The full variable domain, its missing parts supplied by reference TRBV28 and TRBJ2-7, is DVKVTQSSRYLVKRTGEKVFLECVQDMDHENMFWYRQDPGLGLRLIYFSYDVKMKEKGDIPEGYSVSREKKERFSLILESASTNQTSMYLCASSPIGQGRNEQYFGPGTRLTVT.

J is TRBJ2-1 and V is TRBV1; the table's TRBD1 call for D was not verified on the DNA. TRBV1 is termed a pseudogene. CDR3 length: 18 amino acids. CDR3 in amino acids: CTSSPQGGRDLSYNEQFF. The CDR3 DNA sequence: TGCACCAGCAGCCCCCAGGGGGGCCGAGACCTCTCCTACAATGAGCAGTTCTTC.

The chain couples TRBV19 to TRBJ1-2; 7 nucleotides agree with TRBD1. Per the germline V gene, CDR1 is LNHDA and CDR2 is SQIVND (reference sequence). With V trimmed by 5 bases and J by 7 bases, 10 bases remained unmatched. The CDR3 totals 14 residues. For the CDR3, the DNA is TGTGCCAGTAGTTTTAACGACAGGGTGATTGGCTACACCTTC. Translating gives CASSFNDRVIGYTF.

This clone was recorded once. The CDR3 is CATSDFLADTQYF. In DNA form, the CDR3 reads TGTGCCACCAGTGATTTCTTAGCAGATACGCAGTATTTT. The rearrangement joins TRBV24-1 to TRBJ2-3; no firm D call. Germline V gene sequence: CDR1 KGHDR, CDR2 SFDVKD. This CDR3 is built from 13 residues. With 1 base removed from V and 4 bases from J, the gap between germline ends came to 5 bases.

J is TRBJ1-2 and V is TRBV5-1; tentatively, D is TRBD1 (5 bases). The CDR3 runs to 11 residues. Deletions cut 5 bases from V and 8 bases from J, with 10 bases between. CDR1 SGHRS and CDR2 YFSETQ come from the germline V gene. CDR3 nucleotide sequence: TGCGCCAGCAGTGGAGGGGACGGCTACACCTTC. Translation gives CASSGGDGYTF.

J is TRBJ2-7 and V is TRBV11-2; D may be TRBD2 (6 bases). This CDR3 comprises 13 residues. Between the trimmed V and J ends, which lost 5 bases and 4 bases, there was a span of 12 bases. Germline-derived CDR1 and CDR2 are SGHAT and FQNNGV. CDR3 protein: CASSALGSYEQYF. For the CDR3, the DNA is TGTGCCAGCAGCGCCCTCGGGAGTTACGAGCAGTACTTC.

J is TRBJ1-1 and V is TRBV1. TRBV1 counts as a pseudogene. The CDR3 is 16 amino acids. CDR3 bases: TGCACCAGCAGCCATCTCCGGGGGATTGAAATCACTGAAGCTTTCTTT. As protein: CTSSHLRGIEITEAFF.

The chain has TRBV5-1 and TRBJ2-1; TRBD1 matches 7 bases. Germline V gene sequence: CDR1 SGHRS, CDR2 YFSETQ. This CDR3 has 15 amino acids. Trimming at V came to 8 bases and at J to 0 bases, leaving 8 bases not matched to a gene. The CDR3 sequence is CASHRGLSSYNEQFF. The CDR3, as DNA: TGCGCCAGTCACAGGGGCCTTTCCTCCTACAATGAGCAGTTCTTC. Drawing the rest from reference TRBV5-1 and TRBJ2-1, the complete variable domain is KAGVTQTPRYLIKTRGQQVTLSCSPISGHRSVSWYQQTPGQGLQFLFEYFSETQRNKGNFPGRFSGRQFSNSRSEMNVSTLELGDSALYLCASHRGLSSYNEQFFGPGTRLTVL.

The chain couples TRBV29-1 to TRBJ1-1, with D perhaps matching TRBD1 (5 bases). V lost 7 bases and J lost 7, with 16 bases in between. In germline, CDR1 is SQVTM, CDR2 ANQGSEA. CDR3 length equals 12 residues. The CDR3 spells CSASDRILEAFF. The CDR3 DNA reads TGCAGCGCCTCCGACAGAATACTTGAAGCTTTCTTT.

The chain joins TRBV13 to TRBJ2-3; D is unclear. The V end lost 2 bases, the J end lost 4 bases, and 10 bases lay between the germline ends. This CDR3 is 14 amino acids long. The germline V gene has CDR1 PRHDT and CDR2 FYEKMQ (reference sequence). CDR3 sequence reads: CASSLYAVPDTQYF. In DNA form, the CDR3 reads TGTGCCAGCAGCTTATACGCAGTACCAGATACGCAGTATTTT.

The chain is built from TRBV5-4 and TRBJ1-1; TRBD1 matches at 7 bases. Per the germline V gene, CDR1 is SGHNT and CDR2 is YYREEE (reference sequence). V shed 0 bases, J shed 7 bases, and the junction held 6 bases outside the gene matches. CDR3 length: 14 amino acids. The CDR3 sequence: CASSLGQGVIEAFF. The CDR3 coding sequence is TGTGCCAGCAGCTTGGGACAGGGTGTTATTGAAGCTTTCTTT.

The chain combines TRBV29-1 with TRBJ2-2; tentatively, D is TRBD1 (6 bases). V was clipped by 6 bases and J by 6 bases, with 8 bases between them. CDR3 size: 11 residues. Germline loops: CDR1 SQVTM, CDR2 ANQGSEA. The CDR3 loop is CSVGHAGELFF. The CDR3 DNA reads as TGCAGCGTGGGACATGCCGGGGAGCTGTTTTTT.